This passage covers 30 T cell receptor beta chains from one sample sequenced in a study of blood T cell repertoires in COVID-19. TCRdb's table, derived via immunoSEQ multiplex PCR, lists solely in-frame clones and lacks some. Of over 200,000 clones listed, roughly 80% are singletons. The sample taken for sequencing was peripheral blood. These receptors came from a human donor in a cohort sampled during active COVID-19.

This clone was counted ten times or more. The CDR3 reads CASSPRDSRNEKLFF. CDR3 coding DNA: TGTGCCAGCAGTCCAAGGGACAGCCGTAATGAAAAACTGTTTTTT. The J gene is TRBJ1-4, the V gene TRBV27; 7 bases line up with TRBD1. Per germline, CDR1 MNHEY and CDR2 SMNVEV (reference sequence). J lost 4 bases, V lost 5 bases, and 7 bases had no gene match. This CDR3 spans 15 amino acids.

This chain links TRBV30 with TRBJ2-7; possible D gene TRBD1, 5 bases. The CDR3 extends over 14 amino acids. V lost 0 bases, J lost 2 bases, and 11 bases lay in between. Per the germline V gene, CDR1 is GTSNPN and CDR2 is SVGIG (reference sequence). The CDR3 DNA reads as TGTGCCTGGAGTGTAGTGGCAGGGCCCTACGAGCAGTACTTC. Protein sequence: CAWSVVAGPYEQYF.

The chain recombines TRBV27 with TRBJ1-4; 8 nucleotides agree with TRBD1. The CDR3 loop spans 14 amino acids. Germline lookup yields CDR1 MNHEY and CDR2 SMNVEV (reference sequence). With V trimmed by 5 bases and J by 5 bases, 4 bases remained unmatched. The chain's CDR3 is CASSARGPNEKLFF. The CDR3 DNA is TGTGCCAGCAGTGCCAGGGGGCCCAATGAAAAACTGTTTTTT. The variable domain in full, with the rest retrieved from reference TRBV27 and TRBJ1-4, is EAQVTQNPRYLITVTGKKLTVTCSQNMNHEYMSWYRQDPGLGLRQIYYSMNVEVTDKGDVPEGYKVSRKEKRNFPLILESPSPNQTSLYFCASSARGPNEKLFFGSGTQLSVL.

This sequence joins TRBV28 and TRBJ2-1; 8 nucleotides match TRBD2. The CDR3 contains 17 residues. CDR1 and CDR2 from the germline V gene are MDHEN and SYDVKM. J was trimmed by 0 bases and V by 5 bases; bases with no gene match: 9. The CDR3 nucleotides are TGTGCCAGCAGTCCCCTGACTAGCGTAAGCTCCTACAATGAGCAGTTCTTC. Protein: CASSPLTSVSSYNEQFF.

The rearrangement uses TRBV6-5 and TRBJ1-2, with TRBD1 matching over 7 bases. The CDR3 spans 14 residues. Trimming removed 4 bases from V and 7 bases from J; junction bases left unmatched: 9. CDR1 is MNHEY, CDR2 SVGAGI, per germline. CDR3 sequence (DNA): TGTGCCAGCAGTTTTACGGGACAGCCCGGTGGCTACACCTTC. It specifies CASSFTGQPGGYTF.

The chain employs TRBV4-3 and TRBJ2-2; D possibly corresponds to TRBD2 (5 bases). The V end lost 1 base, the J end lost 1 base, and 10 bases lay between the germline ends. CDR1 and CDR2 from the germline V gene are LGHNA and YSLEER. The CDR3 covers 16 residues. This CDR3 is CASSQVPRGNTGELFF. The CDR3 bases are TGCGCCAGCAGCCAAGTCCCTCGGGGGAACACCGGGGAGCTGTTTTTT.

The CDR3 nucleotides read TGTGCCAGTATTCGTAGCGGGAAAACCGGGGAGCTGTTTTTT. This codes for CASIRSGKTGELFF. The rearrangement joins TRBV19 to TRBJ2-2, with 8 positions matching TRBD2. Losses at the gene ends were 7 bases for V and 5 bases for J; bases not matched to a gene: 6. The CDR3 is made up of 14 amino acids. The germline CDR1 and CDR2 sequences are LNHDA and SQIVND (reference sequence). Using reference TRBV19 and TRBJ2-2 for the parts outside the CDR3, the full variable domain is DGGITQSPKYLFRKEGQNVTLSCEQNLNHDAMYWYRQDPGQGLRLIYYSQIVNDFQKGDIAEGYSVSREKKESFPLTVTSAQKNPTAFYLCASIRSGKTGELFFGEGSRLTVL.

This chain uses TRBV7-2 with TRBJ2-7; perhaps TRBD2 as D (5 bases). V lost 2 bases to trimming and J lost 2 bases, with 13 bases between them. The CDR3 sequence is 15 residues long. Germline assignment: CDR1 SGHTA and CDR2 FQGNSA. The CDR3 sequence: CASSLYGAGTYEQYF. CDR3 coding DNA: TGTGCCAGCAGCTTATACGGTGCGGGTACCTACGAGCAGTACTTC.

This chain connects TRBV6-5 to TRBJ2-7; possible D gene TRBD1, 6 bases. CDR1 and CDR2 (germline): MNHEY, SVGAGI. The V end was cut by 4 bases, the J end by 0 bases, with 10 bases between. There are 14 residues in the CDR3. CDR3 sequence: CASSSPDSSYEQYF. The CDR3 nucleotides read TGTGCCAGCAGTTCGCCGGACAGCTCCTACGAGCAGTACTTC.

The gene calls are TRBV28 and TRBJ1-4; D gene ambiguous. The germline gives CDR1 MDHEN, CDR2 SYDVKM. CDR3 length equals 13 residues. The germline V and J ends were trimmed by 10 bases and 0 bases, with 9 bases remaining between them. The CDR3 DNA reads TGTGCCACCCCAGATGCAACTAATGAAAAACTGTTTTTT. This encodes CATPDATNEKLFF.

The chain carries TRBV6-5 and TRBJ1-1; D uncertain. Per germline, CDR1 MNHEY and CDR2 SVGAGI. The CDR3 runs to 15 residues. Trimming removed 7 bases at V and 1 base at J, with 16 bases between. This CDR3 reads CASIVGGFGNTEAFF. The CDR3 DNA is TGTGCCAGCATTGTAGGCGGGTTTGGGAACACTGAAGCTTTCTTT.

The sample holds a few counts of this clone. This chain uses TRBV6-2 or TRBV6-3 with TRBJ1-1, with D uncertain. Per germline, CDR1 MNHEY and CDR2 SVGEGT. V shed 2 bases and J shed 5 bases, with 3 bases lying between them. This CDR3 spans 11 amino acids. CDR3 region: CASSYPTEAFF. CDR3 nucleotides: TGTGCCAGCAGTTACCCGACTGAAGCTTTCTTT.

The chain uses TRBV7-8 and TRBJ1-3; perhaps TRBD1 as D (5 bases). Trimming shortened V by 5 bases and J by 3 bases, and 17 bases separated the two germline ends. Germline assignment: CDR1 SGHVS and CDR2 FQNEAQ. The CDR3 totals 16 residues. CDR3 amino acids: CASSRNGGVNGNTIYF. The CDR3 bases are TGTGCCAGCAGCAGAAACGGGGGGGTGAATGGAAACACCATATATTTT.

The chain has TRBV2 and TRBJ1-3, with D perhaps TRBD1 (5 bases). The CDR3 has 15 residues. V was cut by 2 bases and J by 3 bases, with 11 bases left in between. Germline V CDR1 and CDR2: SNHLY, FYNNEI. CDR3 bases: TGTGCCAGCAGTGAAAATGGGGCGCGTGGAAACACCATATATTTT. Residues: CASSENGARGNTIYF.

The chain carries TRBV11-3 and TRBJ2-7, with a weak D call TRBD2 (6 bases). The CDR3 has 12 amino acids. V lost 5 bases and J 6 bases, leaving 11 bases between the germline ends. Germline loops: CDR1 SGHNT, CDR2 YENEEA. This CDR3 reads CASSDGGAEQYF. Written as DNA, the CDR3 is TGTGCCAGCAGCGACGGAGGGGCCGAGCAGTACTTC.

This clone was counted a few times. Other DNA variants within this sample encode the same CDR3. The chain employs TRBV19 and TRBJ1-1, with D unresolved. Trimming shortened V by 1 base and J by 1 base, and 4 bases separated the two germline ends. The CDR3 covers 13 residues. Germline CDR1 is LNHDA and CDR2 is SQIVND (reference sequence). The CDR3 DNA is TGTGCCAGTAGTATAGGGGCGAACACTGAAGCTTTCTTT. It codes for CASSIGANTEAFF.

The gene calls are TRBV7-9 and TRBJ1-5; the D gene is possibly TRBD1 (5 bases). V lost 5 bases and J 1 base, leaving 12 bases between the germline ends. The V gene's germline CDR1 is SEHNR and CDR2 FQNEAQ (reference sequence). The CDR3 is 15 residues long. The CDR3 is CASSRRGESNQPQHF. The CDR3 DNA reads TGTGCCAGCAGCCGCCGGGGGGAGAGCAATCAGCCCCAGCATTTT.

This chain connects TRBV27 to TRBJ2-1, with 7 bases fitting TRBD2. The CDR3 is 14 residues long. The trim removed 3 bases at V and 6 bases at J, leaving 5 bases unmatched. The germline gives CDR1 MNHEY, CDR2 SMNVEV (reference sequence). CDR3 bases: TGTGCCAGCAGTTTCAGGACTAGGATCAATGAGCAGTTCTTC. It specifies CASSFRTRINEQFF.

This chain connects TRBV7-8 to TRBJ2-2, with TRBD2 matching 11 bases. Germline loops: CDR1 SGHVS, CDR2 FQNEAQ. V shed 5 bases, J shed 4 bases, and the junction held 9 bases outside the gene matches. This CDR3 is built from 17 residues. The CDR3 spells CASSPTSGRFGTGELFF. CDR3 in DNA: TGTGCCAGCAGCCCTACTAGCGGGAGATTCGGCACCGGGGAGCTGTTTTTT.

This chain links TRBV6-6 with TRBJ2-5; D may be TRBD1 (6 bases). V lost 1 base to trimming and J lost 2 bases, with 8 bases between them. There are 14 residues in the CDR3. Germline lookup yields CDR1 MNHNY and CDR2 SVGAGI (reference sequence). The CDR3 loop is CASSYWDTQETQYF. In DNA, the CDR3 is TGTGCCAGCAGTTACTGGGACACTCAAGAGACCCAGTACTTC.

The chain carries TRBV19 and TRBJ2-5, with a tentative D call TRBD2 (5 bases). Trimming took off 5 bases at V and 7 bases at J, with 14 bases between the two ends. This CDR3 is built from 13 residues. Germline V lookup: CDR1 LNHDA, CDR2 SQIVND (reference sequence). The DNA for the CDR3 is TGTGCCAGTAGTCTCCCCTCCGGGGTGACCCAGTACTTC. Protein product: CASSLPSGVTQYF.

The chain couples TRBV11-2 to TRBJ2-7; D is perhaps TRBD1 (6 bases). Germline values: CDR1 SGHAT, CDR2 FQNNGV. The CDR3 runs to 16 residues. Trimming pared 2 bases from V and 0 bases from J, leaving 14 bases between. The CDR3 DNA follows: TGTGCCAGCAGCTTACAGGGACAAACCTTCTCCTACGAGCAGTACTTC. Its translation is CASSLQGQTFSYEQYF.

This clone came up a few times. The chain recombines TRBV28 with TRBJ1-5; unclear D gene. V lost 11 bases, J lost 0 bases, and 11 bases lay in between. The CDR3 has 13 residues. In germline, CDR1 is MDHEN, CDR2 SYDVKM. The CDR3 DNA sequence: TGTGCCGGCCAGACTGTTAGCAATCAGCCCCAGCATTTT. Residues: CAGQTVSNQPQHF.

The V and J genes are TRBV5-6 and TRBJ1-3, with TRBD1 identical over 9 bases. V trimming: 4 bases; J trimming: 0 bases; junction bases outside the gene matches: 5. Germline V lookup: CDR1 SGHDT, CDR2 YYEEEE. This CDR3 has 16 amino acids. The CDR3 DNA reads TGTGCCAGCAGCAGGGACAGGGCGAGCTCTGGAAACACCATATATTTT. This translates into CASSRDRASSGNTIYF.

This chain links TRBV19 with TRBJ2-7, with 10 bases identical to TRBD1. V dropped 6 bases and J dropped 2; count of bases not matched to a gene: 7. CDR1 is LNHDA and CDR2 is SQIVND in the germline V gene (reference sequence). The CDR3 contains 15 residues. The CDR3 loop reads CASRHPGQGAYEQYF. The DNA for the CDR3 is TGTGCCAGTAGGCACCCTGGACAGGGGGCCTACGAGCAGTACTTC.

The V and J genes are TRBV27 and TRBJ2-7; maybe TRBD1 (6 bases). Germline-derived CDR1 and CDR2 are MNHEY and SMNVEV (reference sequence). The CDR3 covers 13 residues. Trimming stripped 6 bases from V and 6 bases from J, with 15 bases between. As DNA, the CDR3 is TGTGCCAGCAGAAACAGGGTCAGTGCCGAGCAGTACTTC. The encoded protein is CASRNRVSAEQYF.

The rearrangement uses TRBV28 and TRBJ2-1; the match to TRBD2 covers 10 bases. Germline CDR1 reads MDHEN; CDR2 reads SYDVKM. The CDR3 runs to 14 residues. Losses at the gene ends were 3 bases for V and 15 bases for J; bases not matched to a gene: 11. CDR3 protein: CASSLPSGSPRRFF. The DNA for the CDR3 is TGTGCCAGCAGTTTGCCTAGCGGGAGCCCCAGAAGGTTCTTC.

The J gene is TRBJ2-7, the V gene TRBV28; 12 nucleotides agree with TRBD2. The length of the CDR3 is 16 residues. The germline gives CDR1 MDHEN, CDR2 SYDVKM. V dropped 3 bases and J dropped 9; count of bases not matched to a gene: 12. In nucleotides, the CDR3 is TGTGCCAGCAGTTTGACTGGGACTAGCGGGTGGCGTGGGCAGTACTTC. The encoded protein is CASSLTGTSGWRGQYF.

The chain is built from TRBV27 and TRBJ1-3; 10 positions match TRBD1. The CDR3 loop spans 17 amino acids. The trim removed 4 bases at V and 0 bases at J, leaving 6 bases unmatched. The germline CDR1 and CDR2 sequences are MNHEY and SMNVEV (reference sequence). CDR3 DNA sequence: TGTGCCAGCAGTTCGGGACAGGGGTTCTTCTCTGGAAACACCATATATTTT. It translates to CASSSGQGFFSGNTIYF.

This sequence joins TRBV18 and TRBJ2-7, with D tentatively TRBD1 (5 bases). Trimming took 3 bases from V and 0 from J, leaving 12 bases between them. Germline V gene data show CDR1 as KGHSH and CDR2 as LQKENI. The CDR3 is made up of 15 amino acids. CDR3 residues: CASSPAQGDSYEQYF. The CDR3 DNA sequence: TGTGCCAGCTCACCGGCCCAGGGTGACTCCTACGAGCAGTACTTC.